Listed here are 7 T cell receptor beta chains from one sample, sequenced in a study of T cell repertoires in cytomegalovirus infection. MiXCR, applied by TCRdb to the reads, yields one record per CDR3 protein. This sample has approximately 500,000 distinct CDR3 sequences, with 33% found just once. The antigens for these receptors are not known. The sample here was cultured PBMCs, taken from culture after CMV antigen stimulation. Every receptor here comes from a human donor in good health (CMV status not recorded). Some clones in this sample may be carry-over from other donors' samples.

This chain links TRBV12-3 or TRBV12-4 with TRBJ1-4; D is perhaps TRBD1 (5 bases). V lost 5 bases and J lost 7, with 20 bases in between. This CDR3 has 16 residues. CDR3 loop: CASSPGQGARGEKLFF. Here the CDR3 DNA reads TGTGCCAGCAGTCCCGGTCAGGGAGCACGCGGTGAAAAACTGTTTTTT.

The chain links TRBV27 to TRBJ2-1; D is ambiguous. The CDR3 totals 14 residues. V dropped 5 bases and J dropped 8 bases, with 16 bases sitting between them. CDR1 and CDR2 (germline): MNHEY, SMNVEV (reference sequence). The CDR3, as DNA: TGTGCCAGCAGTGAAATGGACGACCGCGATGAGCAGTTCTTC. Its translation is CASSEMDDRDEQFF.

This chain's CDR3 is CASSAQGMNTEAFF. The CDR3 DNA reads TGTGCCAGCAGTGCCCAGGGGATGAACACTGAAGCTTTCTTT. The chain uses TRBV28 and TRBJ1-1; tentative D call: TRBD1 (6 bases). CDR3 length: 14 amino acids. The V gene lost 5 bases and the J gene lost 0 bases, with 10 bases spanning the gap. Germline V gene sequence: CDR1 MDHEN, CDR2 SYDVKM.

This clonotype was counted ten times or more. This chain connects TRBV19 to TRBJ2-7, with TRBD1 matching over 9 bases. Per germline, CDR1 LNHDA and CDR2 SQIVND (reference sequence). The V gene end was trimmed by 7 bases and the J gene end by 1 base; junction bases not matched to a gene: 8. This CDR3 comprises 15 residues. CDR3 DNA: TGTGCCAGTACCACGGGGACAGGGAATTCCTACGAGCAGTACTTC. This codes for CASTTGTGNSYEQYF. Based on the CDR3 plus reference TRBV19 and TRBJ2-7, the full variable domain is DGGITQSPKYLFRKEGQNVTLSCEQNLNHDAMYWYRQDPGQGLRLIYYSQIVNDFQKGDIAEGYSVSREKKESFPLTVTSAQKNPTAFYLCASTTGTGNSYEQYFGPGTRLTVT.

The chain joins TRBV11-2 to TRBJ1-2, with D perhaps matching TRBD1 (5 bases). CDR3 length: 13 amino acids. Germline V gene sequence: CDR1 SGHAT, CDR2 FQNNGV. The germline V and J ends were trimmed by 7 bases and 8 bases, with 17 bases remaining between them. DNA of the CDR3: TGTGCCAGCAAACTTGGCCTCTCAGGGGGCTACACCTTC. This gives the protein CASKLGLSGGYTF.

This sequence joins TRBV11-1 and TRBJ2-3; 8 positions match TRBD1. The CDR3 extends over 16 amino acids. V trimming: 3 bases; J trimming: 4 bases; junction bases outside the gene matches: 9. CDR1 and CDR2 from the germline V gene are SGHAT and FQDESV (reference sequence). The CDR3 spells CASSLDRDRSSDTQYF. The DNA of the CDR3 is TGTGCCAGCAGCTTGGACCGGGACAGGAGCTCAGATACGCAGTATTTT.

This clonotype was seen ten or more times. V usage is TRBV6-1 and J usage is TRBJ2-2; the match to TRBD2 covers 11 bases. The CDR3 consists of 14 residues. Trimming removed 6 bases from V and 3 bases from J; junction bases left unmatched: 0. Per germline, CDR1 MNHNS and CDR2 SASEGT. For the CDR3, the DNA is TGTGCCAGCAGACTAGCGGGAGACACCGGGGAGCTGTTTTTT. As protein: CASRLAGDTGELFF.